Listed below are T cell receptor beta chains from one sample, sequenced in a study of blood T cell repertoires in COVID-19. Clones were read by immunoSEQ multiplex PCR, and TCRdb kept only the in-frame ones, dropping some. The sample has about 36,000 clones, 80% to 90% seen once. The sample was peripheral blood. The source of these receptors is a human donor in a cohort sampled during active or convalescent COVID-19. The donor label of this sample is uncertain. CDR3s include the opening cysteine and the closing phenylalanine or tryptophan. D genes are given only for firm matches. Size values are once, few and many counts, or a class for expanded clones, and some rows have none.

cdr3_nt	cdr3_aa	v_call	d_call	cdr3_length	j_call	clone_size
TGTGCCAGCAGTGATTGGGGGAGGGCCAAAAATGAGCAGTTCTTC	CASSDWGRAKNEQFF	TRBV2	TRBD2	15	TRBJ2-1	few
TGTGCCAGCAGCCTAATGGGACTAGCGACCTCCTACAATGAGCAGTTCTTC	CASSLMGLATSYNEQFF	TRBV7-2	TRBD2	17	TRBJ2-1	.
TGTGCCATCAGTGAGTCGACAGGGGTGCAGGGGAGGTCCTACGAGCAGTACTTC	CAISESTGVQGRSYEQYF	TRBV10-3	TRBD1	18	TRBJ2-7	.
TGCGCCAGCAGCCAAGGGGCTAGCGGGAGCCAAGAGACCCAGTACTTC	CASSQGASGSQETQYF	TRBV4-1	TRBD2	16	TRBJ2-5	.
TGTGCCAGTAGCTGGGGCAGCACTGAAGCTTTCTTT	CASSWGSTEAFF	TRBV19	.	12	TRBJ1-1	few
TGTGCCAGCAGTGAATCTAGCGTAATCGGCGAGCAGTACTTC	CASSESSVIGEQYF	TRBV25-1	.	14	TRBJ2-7	.
TGTGCCAGCAGCCCGGAGCGGGTGGGGGGCAATGAGCAGTTCTTC	CASSPERVGGNEQFF	TRBV6-2/TRBV6-3	.	15	TRBJ2-1	.
TGTGCCAGCAGTTCGACTAGCGGGCGCTCCTACGAGCAGTACTTC	CASSSTSGRSYEQYF	TRBV6-6	TRBD2	15	TRBJ2-7	.
TGTGCCAGCAGCGCGCCGCAGGGGCCCAAAAACATTCAGTACTTC	CASSAPQGPKNIQYF	TRBV11-3	.	15	TRBJ2-4	.
TGCGCCAGCAGCCCGGGACTAGCGGGAGGGCTCACCGGGGAGCTGTTTTTT	CASSPGLAGGLTGELFF	TRBV5-1	TRBD2	17	TRBJ2-2	.
TGCGCCAGCAGCTTGAACTGGGAGGGTCTGTTTTTT	CASSLNWEGLFF	TRBV5-1	TRBD2	12	TRBJ2-2	.
TGTGCCAGCAGTTTATCGTCCGGGAATACGCAGTATTTT	CASSLSSGNTQYF	TRBV27	.	13	TRBJ2-3	.
TGTGCCAGTGGACATGGGGTGCGTGGCTACACCTTC	CASGHGVRGYTF	TRBV19	.	12	TRBJ1-2	.
TGTGCCAGCAGTGAATACGGGGATCCTAATGAAAAACTGTTTTTT	CASSEYGDPNEKLFF	TRBV25-1	.	15	TRBJ1-4	.
TGTGCCAGCAGCGTAGGCGGGATACCCCTCCAAGAGACCCAGTACTTC	CASSVGGIPLQETQYF	TRBV9	.	16	TRBJ2-5	.
TGTGCCAGCAGCCCTGGGACAGGGCAGAAGGGCTACACCTTC	CASSPGTGQKGYTF	TRBV7-9	TRBD1	14	TRBJ1-2	.
TGTGCCTTCCAGGAGGGCGGCAATCAGCCCCAGCATTTT	CAFQEGGNQPQHF	TRBV30	.	13	TRBJ1-5	.
TGTGCCAGCAGCTTTAGCGGGGTGAACACCGGGGAGCTGTTTTTT	CASSFSGVNTGELFF	TRBV9	TRBD2	15	TRBJ2-2	.
TGTGCCAGCAGTAAGACACGATACGAGCAGTACTTC	CASSKTRYEQYF	TRBV6-2/TRBV6-3	.	12	TRBJ2-7	.
TGTGCCAGCAGTTATACAGGGAACACCGGGGAGCTGTTTTTT	CASSYTGNTGELFF	TRBV6-6	.	14	TRBJ2-2	few
TGTGCCAGCAGCTTAGGGACCGGGATGAGCACAGATACGCAGTATTTT	CASSLGTGMSTDTQYF	TRBV7-6	.	16	TRBJ2-3	.
TGTGCCAGCAGCGCCCGACAGGGGGTCTCCTACGAGCAGTACTTC	CASSARQGVSYEQYF	TRBV7-2	TRBD1	15	TRBJ2-7	few
TGTGCCACCAGCAGAGATCCGACAGGCACAGATACGCAGTATTTT	CATSRDPTGTDTQYF	TRBV15	.	15	TRBJ2-3	.
TGTGCCAGCAGCCCGCGACAGGGGAAGTCGGCAGATACGCAGTATTTT	CASSPRQGKSADTQYF	TRBV21-1	.	16	TRBJ2-3	.
TGTGCCAGCAACGACTCGGGGGGGTATTCACCCCTCCACTTT	CASNDSGGYSPLHF	TRBV6-6	.	14	TRBJ1-6	.
TGTGCCAGCAGTGAACTTTGGACTCTATTTATGAACACTGAAGCTTTCTTT	CASSELWTLFMNTEAFF	TRBV6-1	.	17	TRBJ1-1	.
TGTGCCAGCAGCTTGCGGCTTAGCGGGATTACAGATACGCAGTATTTT	CASSLRLSGITDTQYF	TRBV7-2	TRBD2	16	TRBJ2-3	once
TGTGCCTGGTCAGCGGGAAGGGGAGATACGCAGTATTTT	CAWSAGRGDTQYF	TRBV30	TRBD2	13	TRBJ2-3	.
TGCGCCAGCAGCCCGGACAGCCGTAATGAAAAACTGTTTTTT	CASSPDSRNEKLFF	TRBV5-1	.	14	TRBJ1-4	.
TGTGCCAGCAGCTTAAAGGGAGGTGGCTACGAGCAGTACTTC	CASSLKGGGYEQYF	TRBV7-3	.	14	TRBJ2-7	.
TGTGCCAGCAGCCAAGTGGGCAGGGCGGATGAGCAGTACTTC	CASSQVGRADEQYF	TRBV3-1/TRBV3-2	.	14	TRBJ2-7	few